Listed here are 8 T cell receptor beta chains from one sample, sequenced in a study of cytomegalovirus exposure and HLA in healthy donors. 60 Vbeta and 13 Jbeta primers were used in PCR. Some clones are missing from TCRdb's copy, which holds only in-frame ones; the method was immunoSEQ multiplex PCR. Among some 200,000 clones listed, approximately 80% were seen once. The sample was PBMCs. The receptors were gathered from a woman aged 50 to 65 in good health and CMV-seronegative.

This chain links TRBV19 with TRBJ1-6; D is undetermined. CDR1 and CDR2 from the germline V gene are LNHDA and SQIVND (reference sequence). Trimming removed 2 bases from V and 7 bases from J, with 12 bases in between. The CDR3 has 15 amino acids. DNA for the CDR3: TGTGCCAGTAGTATAACCGGGAGCGAGAATTCACCCCTCCACTTT. This gives the protein CASSITGSENSPLHF.

The chain has TRBV28 and TRBJ1-5, with 7 bases matching TRBD1. This CDR3 is built from 14 residues. V was pared by 5 bases and J by 7 bases, with 8 bases of the junction left unmatched. Germline assignment: CDR1 MDHEN and CDR2 SYDVKM. Here the CDR3 DNA reads TGTGCCAGCAGTGAGTTACAGGGGAGACAGCCCCAGCATTTT. Translated: CASSELQGRQPQHF. The full variable domain, with the rest looked up from reference TRBV28 and TRBJ1-5, is DVKVTQSSRYLVKRTGEKVFLECVQDMDHENMFWYRQDPGLGLRLIYFSYDVKMKEKGDIPEGYSVSREKKERFSLILESASTNQTSMYLCASSELQGRQPQHFGDGTRLSIL.

This chain links TRBV5-1 with TRBJ2-7; 11 positions agree with TRBD2. Germline V gene lookup returns CDR1 SGHRS and CDR2 YFSETQ. The ends lost 1 base at V and 5 bases at J; junction bases unmatched: 20. The CDR3 consists of 20 residues. The CDR3 sequence is CASSLLVAGGASGRMDEQYF. The CDR3 nucleotides read TGCGCCAGCAGCTTGTTGGTGGCTGGGGGGGCTAGCGGGAGGATGGACGAGCAGTACTTC.

V and J are TRBV14 and TRBJ2-7; 10 nucleotides match TRBD1. The V gene's germline CDR1 is SGHDN and CDR2 FVKESK. This CDR3 is built from 14 residues. Germline trimming cut 4 bases from V and 6 bases from J; bases unmatched to any gene: 6. CDR3 nucleotides: TGTGCCAGCAGCCCTTGGGACAGGGGCACCGAGCAGTACTTC. It translates to CASSPWDRGTEQYF.

This sequence joins TRBV7-2 and TRBJ1-2; 7 bases agree with TRBD1. The germline V gene has CDR1 SGHTA and CDR2 FQGNSA. This CDR3 spans 15 amino acids. The junction had 5 bases not matched to a gene; V was cut back by 2 bases and J by 2 bases. The CDR3 region has the DNA TGTGCCAGCAGCTTAACCAGGACAGGCAACTATGGCTACACCTTC. Translated, it gives CASSLTRTGNYGYTF.

The chain joins TRBV19 to TRBJ2-1; 8 positions agree with TRBD1. This CDR3 comprises 16 residues. The V and J ends lost 4 bases and 0 bases, in that order; junction bases with no gene match: 5. Germline CDR1 LNHDA, CDR2 SQIVND (reference sequence). This CDR3 is CASSSTGTGSYNEQFF. In nucleotides, the CDR3 is TGTGCCAGTAGTAGTACCGGGACAGGCTCCTACAATGAGCAGTTCTTC.

The CDR3 sequence: CASSPGVGREEYEQYF. The DNA for the CDR3 is TGTGCCAGCAGCCCTGGCGTGGGGCGAGAGGAGTACGAGCAGTACTTC. This chain uses TRBV11-3 with TRBJ2-7; TRBD1 is a possible D gene (5 bases). The CDR3 loop spans 16 amino acids. Trimming pared 5 bases from V and 4 bases from J, leaving 21 bases between. Germline assignment: CDR1 SGHNT and CDR2 YENEEA.

The chain joins TRBV5-5 to TRBJ1-6; tentative D call: TRBD1 (6 bases). The germline gives CDR1 SGHKS, CDR2 YYEKEE (reference sequence). With 4 bases removed from V and 0 bases from J, the gap between germline ends came to 14 bases. The CDR3 extends over 17 amino acids. The CDR3: CASSLRQDFSYNSPLHF. CDR3 sequence (DNA): TGTGCCAGCAGCCTACGACAGGACTTCTCCTATAATTCACCCCTCCACTTT.